The entry below gives a single T cell receptor (beta chain) sequence along with its context. The record originates from a study of T cell changes during pregnancy in multiple sclerosis. TCRdb's copy holds only in-frame clones and misses some; the assay was immunoSEQ multiplex PCR. The data contain approximately 70,000 clones, about 90% of them singletons. This receptor was identified in a female donor with multiple sclerosis, enrolled in a pregnancy study. This material consisted of peripheral blood, taken in the first trimester of pregnancy.

The CDR3 here is CASSLERADTQYF. The CDR3 coding sequence is TGTGCCAGCAGCTTGGAACGAGCAGATACGCAGTATTTT. The chain links TRBV5-5 to TRBJ2-3; no definite D call. V lost 0 bases to trimming and J lost 4 bases, with 6 bases between them. This CDR3 has 13 residues. CDR1 SGHKS and CDR2 YYEKEE come from the germline V gene (reference sequence). Using reference TRBV5-5 and TRBJ2-3 for the parts outside the CDR3, the full variable domain is DAGVTQSPTHLIKTRGQQVTLRCSPISGHKSVSWYQQVLGQGPQFIFQYYEKEERGRGNFPDRFSARQFPNYSSELNVNALLLGDSALYLCASSLERADTQYFGPGTRLTVL.